This TCR beta chain was sequenced during a study of blood T cell repertoires in COVID-19 (dated by TCRdb to the early 2020s). Looking at the study overall: Samples covering the acute and convalescent phases of COVID-19 were provided by collaborators in the United States, Italy and Spain. The prospective study material was composed of cDNA or gDNA derived from T cells, B-cell-depleted T cells, or PBMCs. The dataset comprised deeply sampled blood TCRbeta repertoires from subjects exposed to, actively infected with, or recovered from COVID-19. The repertoires were made available in a free public database intended to serve as a resource for research on the immune response to SARS-CoV-2. Samples were obtained from the ongoing ImmuneRACE study (first 160 participants) and from approximately 1,200 subjects provided by 6 global collaborators. Nearly every sample came with metadata listing a de-identified subject ID, COVID-19 status, age in years and sex. Where HLA class I and class II types were available, the types were taken from metadata supplied by the sample provider, not from assay-based typing.

Overall results and qualifications from the work: The quantity of clinical and demographic metadata differed by source and by participant and was supplied without curation.

The collaborating institutions used their own protocols to collect whole blood in K2EDTA tubes. For TCRbeta analysis, collaborators shipped samples in one of three forms: frozen whole blood, isolated PBMCs, or DNA extracted from either of those sample types. TCRbeta CDR3 regions were amplified from genomic DNA using the immunoSEQ Assay, a bias-controlled multiplex PCR. Per the authors' processing: Within the assay, amplification of reference gene primers was used to estimate how many nucleated cells each sample contained. To quantify the absolute abundance of each unique TCRbeta CDR3 rearrangement, sequence reads were collapsed and filtered. For each sample, productive Simpson clonality was calculated as the square root of Simpson's diversity index across productive rearrangements. This immuneACCESS table, as held by TCRdb, lists in-frame sequences with V and J called but not all clones. Of the missing ones, under half trace to an unresolved V gene in checked studies; the others have no known cause. V, J and clone size reflect that table, while D and trimming were determined from the DNA. Across this sample there are roughly 190,000 clones, with more than 75% seen only once. About 4.4% of the sample goes to the ten largest clones.

Regarding this clone: Its antigen is still unknown. Per-nucleotide qualities are absent, and no much larger clonotype sits a single base away.

For CDR1 and CDR2, the germline V gene (reference sequence) lists MNHEY and SMNVEV. From the cysteine through the phenylalanine, the CDR3 covers 15 amino acids. Only the CDR3 DNA stays, 45 bases, in frame from base 1. The V end gives up 4 bases and the J end 9 bases, leaving 8 bases in the junction not matched to a gene. Sequencing input: peripheral blood. This chain joins TRBV27 to TRBJ1-6; 8 bases in between match TRBD1. The clonotype comes from a human donor in a cohort sampled during active COVID-19. The CDR3 amino acid sequence is: CASSSGGKGVSPLHF. The sequence in DNA is TGTGCCAGCAGTTCAGGGGGCAAGGGAGTTTCACCCCTCCACTTT.